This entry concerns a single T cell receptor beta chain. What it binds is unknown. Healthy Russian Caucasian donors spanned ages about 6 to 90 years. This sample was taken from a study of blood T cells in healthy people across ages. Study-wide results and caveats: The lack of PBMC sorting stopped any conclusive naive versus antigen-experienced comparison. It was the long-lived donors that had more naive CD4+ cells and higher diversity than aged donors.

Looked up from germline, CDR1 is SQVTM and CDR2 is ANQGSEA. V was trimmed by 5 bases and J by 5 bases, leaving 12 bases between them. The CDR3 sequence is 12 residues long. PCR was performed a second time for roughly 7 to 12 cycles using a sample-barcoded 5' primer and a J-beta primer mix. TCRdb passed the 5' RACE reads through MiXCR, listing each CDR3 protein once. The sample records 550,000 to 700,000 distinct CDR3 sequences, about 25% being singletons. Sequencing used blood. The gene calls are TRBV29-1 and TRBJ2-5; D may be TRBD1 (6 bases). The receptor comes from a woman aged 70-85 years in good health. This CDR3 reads CSVPTGLETQYF. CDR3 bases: TGCAGCGTTCCTACAGGGTTGGAGACCCAGTACTTC.